The T cell receptor (beta chain) described here comes from a study of shared clonotypes between healthy human individuals. CDR3 length: 12 amino acids. Trimming pared 3 bases from V and 6 bases from J, leaving 11 bases between. CDR1 is GTSNPN and CDR2 is SVGIG in the germline V gene (reference sequence). There are a few counts of this clone. Ten immunoSEQ deep assay plates held the unsorted PBMC DNA. Libraries were prepared by immunoSEQ multiplex PCR; TCRdb keeps only in-frame clonotypes and omits some of them. The data contain 450,000 to 500,000 clones, around four fifths of them singletons. V and J are TRBV30 and TRBJ1-2; D unclear. The receptor comes from a woman in her 40s in good health. Some clones in this sample may be carry-over from other donors' samples. Sequencing was carried out using PBMCs. CDR3 bases: TGTGCCTGGAGCGGCGCGAGCGATGGCTACACCTTC. As protein: CAWSGASDGYTF. The entire variable domain, with the rest obtained from reference TRBV30 and TRBJ1-2, is as follows: SQTIHQWPATLVQPVGSPLSLECTVEGTSNPNLYWYRQAAGRGLQLLFYSVGIGQISSEVPQNLSASRPQDRQFILSSKKLLLSDSGFYLCAWSGASDGYTFGSGTRLTVV.